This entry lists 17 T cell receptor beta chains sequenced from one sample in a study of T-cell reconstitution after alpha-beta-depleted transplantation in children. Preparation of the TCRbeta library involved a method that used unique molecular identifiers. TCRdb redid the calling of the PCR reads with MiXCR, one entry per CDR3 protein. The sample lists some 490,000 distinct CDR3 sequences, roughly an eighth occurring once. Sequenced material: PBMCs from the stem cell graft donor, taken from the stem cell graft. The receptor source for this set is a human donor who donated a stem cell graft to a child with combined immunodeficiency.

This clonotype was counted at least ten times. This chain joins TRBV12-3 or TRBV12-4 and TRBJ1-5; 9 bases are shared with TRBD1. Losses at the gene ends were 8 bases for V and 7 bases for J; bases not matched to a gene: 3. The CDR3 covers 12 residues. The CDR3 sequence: CASGQGWQPQHF. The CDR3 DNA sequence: TGTGCCAGCGGACAGGGGTGGCAGCCCCAGCATTTT.

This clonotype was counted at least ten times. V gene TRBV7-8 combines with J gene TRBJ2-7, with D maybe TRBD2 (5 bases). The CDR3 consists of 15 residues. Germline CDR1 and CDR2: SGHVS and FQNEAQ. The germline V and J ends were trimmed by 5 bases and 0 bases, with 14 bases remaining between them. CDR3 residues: CASSPGGGSSYEQYF. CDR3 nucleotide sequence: TGTGCCAGCAGCCCCGGAGGTGGCAGCTCCTACGAGCAGTACTTC.

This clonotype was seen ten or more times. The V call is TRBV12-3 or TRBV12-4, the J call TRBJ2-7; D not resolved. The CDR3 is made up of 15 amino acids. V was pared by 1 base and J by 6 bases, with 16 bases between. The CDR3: CASSLVSVSSSEQYF. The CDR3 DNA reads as TGTGCCAGCAGTTTAGTGTCGGTCTCGTCTAGCGAGCAGTACTTC.

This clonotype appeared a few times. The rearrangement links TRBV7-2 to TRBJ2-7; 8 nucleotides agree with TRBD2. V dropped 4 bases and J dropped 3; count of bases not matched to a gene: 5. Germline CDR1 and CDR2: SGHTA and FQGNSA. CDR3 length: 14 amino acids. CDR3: CASSYHREGYEQYF. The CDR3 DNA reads TGTGCCAGCAGCTACCACCGGGAGGGCTACGAGCAGTACTTC.

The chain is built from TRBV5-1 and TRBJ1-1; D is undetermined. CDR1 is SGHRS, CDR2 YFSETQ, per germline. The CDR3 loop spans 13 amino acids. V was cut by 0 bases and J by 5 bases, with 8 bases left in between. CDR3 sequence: CASSLASGTEAFF. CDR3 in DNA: TGCGCCAGCAGCTTGGCGAGTGGGACTGAAGCTTTCTTT.

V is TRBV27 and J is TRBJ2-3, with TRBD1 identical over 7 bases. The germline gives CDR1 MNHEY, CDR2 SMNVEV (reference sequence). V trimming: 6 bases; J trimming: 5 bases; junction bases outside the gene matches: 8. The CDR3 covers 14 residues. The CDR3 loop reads CASSQRQGEDTQYF. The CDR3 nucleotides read TGTGCCAGCAGCCAGAGACAGGGTGAAGATACGCAGTATTTT.

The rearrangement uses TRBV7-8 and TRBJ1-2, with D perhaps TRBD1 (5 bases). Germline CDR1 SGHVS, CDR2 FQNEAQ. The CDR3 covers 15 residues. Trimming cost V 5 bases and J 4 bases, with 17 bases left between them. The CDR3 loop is CASSPQLGGFYGYTF. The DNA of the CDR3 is TGTGCCAGCAGCCCACAGCTCGGGGGGTTCTATGGCTACACCTTC.

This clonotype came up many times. CDR3 nucleotides: TGTGCCACCAGTGATCTCCCTGCAGGACCTTACAATGAGCAGTTCTTC. It is translated as CATSDLPAGPYNEQFF. This rearrangement joins TRBV24-1 to TRBJ2-1; D call uncertain. V was cut by 3 bases and J by 4 bases, with 15 bases left in between. From germline, CDR1 is KGHDR and CDR2 SFDVKD. The CDR3 contains 16 residues.

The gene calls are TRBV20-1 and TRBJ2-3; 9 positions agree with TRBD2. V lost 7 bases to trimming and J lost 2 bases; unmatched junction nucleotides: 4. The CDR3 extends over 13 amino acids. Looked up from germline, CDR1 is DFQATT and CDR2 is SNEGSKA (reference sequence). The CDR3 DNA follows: TGCAGTGGGACTAGCGCTGTCACAGATACGCAGTATTTT. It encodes CSGTSAVTDTQYF.

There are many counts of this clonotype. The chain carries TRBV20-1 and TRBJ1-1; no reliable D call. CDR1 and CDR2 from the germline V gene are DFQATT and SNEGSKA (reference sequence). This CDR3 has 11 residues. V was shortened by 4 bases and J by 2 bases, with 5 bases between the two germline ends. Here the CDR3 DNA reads TGCAGTGCTACCATAAACACTGAAGCTTTCTTT. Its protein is CSATINTEAFF.

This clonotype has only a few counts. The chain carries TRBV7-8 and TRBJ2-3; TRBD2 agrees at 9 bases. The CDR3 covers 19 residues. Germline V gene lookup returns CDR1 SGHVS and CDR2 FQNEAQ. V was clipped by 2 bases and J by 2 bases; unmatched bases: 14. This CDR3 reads CASSLLKGLAPTHTDTQYF. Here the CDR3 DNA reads TGTGCCAGCAGCTTACTAAAGGGACTAGCCCCAACTCACACAGATACGCAGTATTTT.

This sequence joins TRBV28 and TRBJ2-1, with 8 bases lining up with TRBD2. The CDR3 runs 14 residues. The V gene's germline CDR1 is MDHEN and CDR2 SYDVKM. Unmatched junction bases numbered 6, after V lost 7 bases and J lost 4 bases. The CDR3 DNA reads TGTGCCAGCAACGGGGGGGCTAATTACAATGAGCAGTTCTTC. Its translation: CASNGGANYNEQFF.

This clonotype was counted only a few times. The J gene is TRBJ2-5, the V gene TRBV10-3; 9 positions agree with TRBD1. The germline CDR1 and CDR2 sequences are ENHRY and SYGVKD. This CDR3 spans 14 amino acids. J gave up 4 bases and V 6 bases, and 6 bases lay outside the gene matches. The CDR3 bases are TGTGCCATCAGAGATACAGGGGGCACAGAGACCCAGTACTTC. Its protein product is CAIRDTGGTETQYF.

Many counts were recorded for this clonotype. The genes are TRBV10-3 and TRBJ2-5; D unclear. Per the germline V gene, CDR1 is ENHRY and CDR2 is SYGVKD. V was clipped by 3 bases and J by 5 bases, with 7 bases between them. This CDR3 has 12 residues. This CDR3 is CAISDAGETQYF. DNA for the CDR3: TGTGCCATCAGTGACGCCGGGGAGACCCAGTACTTC.

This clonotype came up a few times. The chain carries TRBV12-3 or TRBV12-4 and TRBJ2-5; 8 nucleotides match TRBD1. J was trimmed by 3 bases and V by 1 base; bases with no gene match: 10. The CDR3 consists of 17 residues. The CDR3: CASSLGTGSIGEETQYF. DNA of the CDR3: TGTGCCAGCAGTTTAGGGACAGGGAGTATAGGGGAAGAGACCCAGTACTTC.

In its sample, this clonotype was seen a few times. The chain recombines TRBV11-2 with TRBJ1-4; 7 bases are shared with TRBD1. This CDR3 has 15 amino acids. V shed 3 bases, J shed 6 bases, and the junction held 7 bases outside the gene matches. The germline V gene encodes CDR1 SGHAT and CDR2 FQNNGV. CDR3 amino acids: CASSLDRPRDEKLFF. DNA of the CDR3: TGTGCCAGCAGCTTGGACAGGCCCAGGGATGAAAAACTGTTTTTT.

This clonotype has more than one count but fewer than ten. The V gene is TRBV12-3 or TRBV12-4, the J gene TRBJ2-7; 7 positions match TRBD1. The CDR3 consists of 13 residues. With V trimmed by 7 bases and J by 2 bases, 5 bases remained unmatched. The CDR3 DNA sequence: TGTGCCAGCACCGACAGGGCAACCTACGAGCAGTACTTC. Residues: CASTDRATYEQYF.